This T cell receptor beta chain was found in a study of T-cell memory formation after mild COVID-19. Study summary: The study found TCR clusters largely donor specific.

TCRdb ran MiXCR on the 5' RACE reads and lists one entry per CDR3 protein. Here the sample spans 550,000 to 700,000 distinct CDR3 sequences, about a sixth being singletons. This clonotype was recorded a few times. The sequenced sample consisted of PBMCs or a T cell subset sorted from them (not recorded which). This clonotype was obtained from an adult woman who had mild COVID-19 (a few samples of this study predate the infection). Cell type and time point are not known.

The CDR3 is CASSPDWGSVTDTQYF. For the CDR3, the DNA is TGTGCCAGCAGCCCGGACTGGGGAAGTGTGACAGATACGCAGTATTTT. The chain joins TRBV7-6 to TRBJ2-3; possibly TRBD2 for D (5 bases). The CDR3 is made up of 16 amino acids. Trimming left V 5 bases short and J 3 bases short, with 18 bases between. Germline CDR1 and CDR2: SGHVS and FNYEAQ.